This T cell receptor (beta chain) was captured in a study of cytomegalovirus exposure and HLA in healthy donors. The PCR used 60 Vbeta and 13 Jbeta primers. Here immunoSEQ multiplex PCR was the method, and the copy in TCRdb shows in-frame clones only, minus some. Altogether about 150,000 clones are present, roughly 74% being singletons, with the ten largest covering 11%. The CDR3 contains 16 residues. Germline CDR1 and CDR2: MNHEY and SMNVEV (reference sequence). Trimming stripped 1 base from V and 4 bases from J, with 17 bases between. This clonotype originated in a man aged 18 to 29 in good health and CMV-seropositive. Sequencing used PBMCs. The chain has TRBV27 and TRBJ2-7; tentative D call: TRBD1 (5 bases). The CDR3 sequence: CASSLLRTGQRYEQYF. The CDR3 coding sequence is TGTGCCAGCAGTTTATTACGCACAGGTCAGCGATACGAGCAGTACTTC.